These T cell receptor beta chains were read from a single sample in a study of cytomegalovirus exposure and HLA in healthy donors. The assay was immunoSEQ multiplex PCR, and TCRdb's table has in-frame clones only and misses some. The sample shows about 120,000 clones, over 75% of them seen only once. Sample: PBMCs. These receptors were taken from a middle-aged man in good health and CMV-seropositive. The CDR3 runs from the conserved cysteine through the conserved F or W. A D gene is named only where the DNA matches it firmly. Size values are once, few and many counts, or a class for expanded clones, and some rows have none.

14 TRBJ2-1 . TRBV6-1 . CASSEGVPYNEQFF TGTGCCAGCAGTGAGGGAGTGCCCTACAATGAGCAGTTCTTC
16 TRBJ1-6 . TRBV6-6 TRBD1 CASSRYPGQPNSPLHF TGTGCCAGCAGCCGCTACCCGGGACAGCCAAATTCACCCCTCCACTTT
15 TRBJ1-2 few TRBV6-5 . CASSYSFRVDYGYTF TGTGCCAGCAGTTACTCGTTCAGGGTAGACTATGGCTACACCTTC
15 TRBJ1-2 few TRBV5-5 . CASSNTGRGGDGYTF TGTGCCAGCAGCAATACCGGACGTGGGGGGGATGGCTACACCTTC
14 TRBJ1-2 once TRBV2 TRBD1 CASRWDRQDYGYTF TGTGCCAGCAGATGGGACAGACAAGACTATGGCTACACCTTC
17 TRBJ1-4 . TRBV11-3 . CASSFPQGPATNEKLFF TGTGCCAGCAGCTTCCCCCAGGGGCCGGCGACTAATGAAAAACTGTTTTTT
17 TRBJ2-3 . TRBV7-3 TRBD2 CASSLRGASGDTDTQYF TGTGCCAGCAGCTTAAGGGGGGCTAGCGGGGACACAGATACGCAGTATTTT
17 TRBJ2-7 . TRBV7-3 . CASSPGGSGLGSYEQYF TGTGCCAGCAGCCCCGGGGGATCGGGTTTAGGCTCCTACGAGCAGTACTTC
16 TRBJ2-1 few TRBV23-1 TRBD2 CASSQPRTSGYNEQFF TGCGCCAGCAGTCAACCTAGGACTAGCGGCTACAATGAGCAGTTCTTC
17 TRBJ1-3 . TRBV5-6 TRBD1 CASSLLGTGSSGNTIYF TGTGCCAGCAGCTTGTTGGGGACAGGGTCAAGTGGAAACACCATATATTTT
14 TRBJ2-7 . TRBV9 . CASSDRDPLYEQYF TGTGCCAGCAGCGATCGGGATCCCCTCTACGAGCAGTACTTC
16 TRBJ2-2 . TRBV5-1 TRBD1 CASSFRDRGRAGELFF TGCGCCAGCAGTTTCCGGGACAGGGGGCGCGCCGGGGAGCTGTTTTTT
16 TRBJ2-1 . TRBV5-1 TRBD2 CASSPGHGGSYNEQFF TGCGCCAGCAGTCCGGGTCACGGGGGGTCGTACAATGAGCAGTTCTTC
16 TRBJ1-3 . TRBV7-8 TRBD1 CASSFGQASSGNTIYF TGTGCCAGCAGCTTCGGACAGGCCAGCTCTGGAAACACCATATATTTT
19 TRBJ1-6 . TRBV27 . CASRPQTGTRSSYNSPLHF TGTGCCAGCAGGCCCCAGACAGGTACTAGGAGCTCCTATAATTCACCCCTCCACTTT
15 TRBJ1-1 . TRBV4-1 . CASRYVSGARTEAFF TGCGCCAGCAGGTACGTTTCTGGGGCGCGCACTGAAGCTTTCTTT
13 TRBJ2-2 . TRBV5-6 . CASLTRDTGELFF TGTGCCAGCCTTACCAGGGACACCGGGGAGCTGTTTTTT
15 TRBJ1-4 few TRBV5-1 . CASSEGHSTNEKLFF TGCGCCAGCAGCGAGGGACACTCAACTAATGAAAAACTGTTTTTT
16 TRBJ2-7 few TRBV4-3 TRBD2 CASSQDLGGGAYEQYF TGCGCCAGCAGCCAAGACCTTGGCGGGGGGGCCTACGAGCAGTACTTC
16 TRBJ2-6 few TRBV2 . CASSDPPGTGANVLTF TGTGCCAGCAGTGATCCCCCCGGGACTGGGGCCAACGTCCTGACTTTC
14 TRBJ2-2 . TRBV5-1 . CASSLAQGTGELFF TGCGCCAGCAGCTTGGCCCAGGGCACCGGGGAGCTGTTTTTT
14 TRBJ1-4 few TRBV4-1 TRBD1 CASSATGGDEKLFF TGCGCCAGCAGCGCCACAGGGGGAGATGAAAAACTGTTTTTT
17 TRBJ1-5 . TRBV19 . CASRVEPRTKGRQPQHF TGTGCCAGCAGAGTAGAACCTCGGACAAAAGGACGCCAGCCCCAGCATTTT
17 TRBJ2-2 . TRBV9 TRBD2 CASSVGASGGRTGELFF TGTGCCAGCAGCGTAGGGGCTAGCGGGGGACGTACCGGGGAGCTGTTTTTT
14 TRBJ2-1 . TRBV6-6 TRBD2 CASSFSGGYNEQFF TGTGCCAGCAGTTTTAGCGGGGGGTACAATGAGCAGTTCTTC
12 TRBJ1-2 . TRBV30 TRBD1 CAWGDRGHGYTF TGTGCCTGGGGGGACAGGGGCCATGGCTACACCTTC
15 TRBJ1-5 . TRBV2 TRBD1 CASNQDRSGNQPQHF TGTGCCAGCAACCAGGACAGGTCGGGCAATCAGCCCCAGCATTTT
16 TRBJ2-5 . TRBV7-2 TRBD2 CASSSQAGRGGETQYF TGTGCCAGCAGCTCTCAGGCTGGGCGGGGGGGAGAGACCCAGTACTTC
17 TRBJ1-1 . TRBV5-1 TRBD1 CASSWIGQGIMNTEAFF TGCGCCAGCAGCTGGATAGGACAGGGAATAATGAACACTGAAGCTTTCTTT
15 TRBJ2-1 once TRBV7-3 TRBD2 CASAPLAGGPSEQFF TGTGCCAGCGCCCCCTTAGCGGGGGGGCCGAGTGAGCAGTTCTTC
15 TRBJ2-3 few TRBV14 TRBD2 CASSRGAGVTDTQYF TGTGCCAGCAGCCGTGGAGCGGGGGTCACAGATACGCAGTATTTT
14 TRBJ2-7 . TRBV11-2 . CASSLGPAAYEQYF TGTGCCAGCAGCTTGGGCCCCGCAGCCTACGAGCAGTACTTC
18 TRBJ2-2 . TRBV4-1 . CASSQDPRDTRNTGELFF TGCGCCAGCAGCCAAGACCCCCGGGACACCCGTAACACCGGGGAGCTGTTTTTT
14 TRBJ1-5 . TRBV2 . CASSEQYSNQPQHF TGTGCCAGCAGTGAACAGTATAGCAATCAGCCCCAGCATTTT
14 TRBJ2-1 . TRBV19 TRBD2 CATARLAGDNEQFF TGTGCCACCGCCCGACTAGCGGGGGACAATGAGCAGTTCTTC
15 TRBJ2-5 . TRBV28 TRBD2 CASSFRGRDFGTQYF TGTGCCAGCAGCTTTCGCGGGAGAGATTTTGGGACCCAGTACTTC
14 TRBJ2-3 . TRBV5-8 . CASSSTGTPDTQYF TGTGCCAGCAGCTCCACAGGGACCCCAGATACGCAGTATTTT
14 TRBJ1-1 few TRBV11-3 . CASSQQGMNTEAFF TGTGCCAGCAGCCAACAGGGTATGAACACTGAAGCTTTCTTT
12 TRBJ1-1 . TRBV6-5 . CASRSREEEAFF TGTGCCAGCAGATCCAGGGAGGAGGAAGCTTTCTTT
16 TRBJ2-5 few TRBV5-4 TRBD2 CASSLGEGRRGETQYF TGTGCCAGCAGCTTGGGGGAGGGTAGGAGGGGAGAGACCCAGTACTTC
16 TRBJ2-1 . TRBV27 TRBD1 CASRGAGTGGEYEQFF TGTGCCAGCAGGGGAGCCGGGACAGGGGGCGAATATGAGCAGTTCTTC
16 TRBJ1-5 . TRBV4-3 . CASSQEWSRGNQPQHF TGCGCCAGCAGCCAAGAATGGAGCAGGGGCAATCAGCCCCAGCATTTT